Included here is one TCR beta chain sequence, with context. The data were taken from a study of blood T cell repertoires in COVID-19. Individuals aged about 18 to 89 years were recruited from roughly 22 US areas. Germline V gene lookup returns CDR1 SGHRS and CDR2 YFSETQ. The CDR3 sequence is 14 residues long. Deletions cut 2 bases from V and 1 base from J, with 9 bases between. The data were produced by immunoSEQ multiplex PCR, yet TCRdb's version contains in-frame clones alone and is incomplete. The sample yields around 160,000 clones, under 90% seen once. This clonotype was sampled from a woman in her sixties who had recovered from COVID-19. The J gene is TRBJ1-1, the V gene TRBV5-1; D is undetermined. Sequenced material: PBMCs or T cells enriched from blood (not recorded which). The CDR3 is CASSLGGPNTEAFF. CDR3 sequence (DNA): TGCGCCAGCAGCTTAGGCGGTCCGAACACTGAAGCTTTCTTT. The full variable domain, its missing parts supplied by reference TRBV5-1 and TRBJ1-1, is KAGVTQTPRYLIKTRGQQVTLSCSPISGHRSVSWYQQTPGQGLQFLFEYFSETQRNKGNFPGRFSGRQFSNSRSEMNVSTLELGDSALYLCASSLGGPNTEAFFGQGTRLTVV.